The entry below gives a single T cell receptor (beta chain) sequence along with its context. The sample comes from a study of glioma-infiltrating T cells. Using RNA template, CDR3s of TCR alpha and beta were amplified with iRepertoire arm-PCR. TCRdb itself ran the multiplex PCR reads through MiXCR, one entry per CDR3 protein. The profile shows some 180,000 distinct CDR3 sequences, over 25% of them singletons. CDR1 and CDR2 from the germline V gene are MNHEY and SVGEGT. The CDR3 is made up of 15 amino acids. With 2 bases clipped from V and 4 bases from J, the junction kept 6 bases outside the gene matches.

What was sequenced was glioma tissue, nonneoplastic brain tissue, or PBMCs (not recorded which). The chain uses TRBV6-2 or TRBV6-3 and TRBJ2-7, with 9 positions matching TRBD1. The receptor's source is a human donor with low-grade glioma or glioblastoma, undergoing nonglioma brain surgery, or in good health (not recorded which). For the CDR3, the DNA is TGTGCCAGCAGTTACCGCTCCGGGACAGGGTACGAGCAGTACTTC. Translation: CASSYRSGTGYEQYF.